Listed below are T cell receptor beta chains from one sample, sequenced in a study of vaccination and CD4 T cells after COVID-19. MiXCR, run by TCRdb on the PCR reads, gives a single entry per CDR3 protein. The sample lists about 10,000 distinct CDR3 sequences; 32% were seen once. These receptors lack a known antigen. Sequencing was done on a sample of CD4+ T cells from blood, cultured in vitro. The receptors here all came from a human donor in good health. CDR3s include the opening cysteine and the closing phenylalanine or tryptophan. The D gene is left open where the match is weak. Clone size appears in some rows only: once, few, many, or a class for an expanded clone.

>NA|TRBJ2-7|few|TRBV2
TGTGCCAGCCGGGGGGCAGGTGAGCAGTACTTC
CASRGAGEQYF
>TRBD1|TRBJ1-4|NA|TRBV20-1
TGCAGTGCTAGAGCCATGACAGGGGGCCATGAAAAACTGTTTTTT
CSARAMTGGHEKLFF
>TRBD1|TRBJ2-7|few|TRBV15
TGTGCCACCAGCAGAGGGGACAGCCCGACGGGGACCGAGCAGTACTTC
CATSRGDSPTGTEQYF
>NA|TRBJ1-6|NA|TRBV5-5
TGTGCCAGCAGCTTGGTATCCGGACGCGGGTTGGGCTCACCCCTCCACTTT
CASSLVSGRGLGSPLHF
>TRBD2|TRBJ2-7|few|TRBV6-1
TGTGCCAGCAGTGGGACTAGCGGGAACCACGAGCAGTACTTC
CASSGTSGNHEQYF
>NA|TRBJ2-2|NA|TRBV20-1
TGCAGTGCTATCCAAACCCCCGGATTCCACAACACCGGGGAGCTGTTTTTT
CSAIQTPGFHNTGELFF
>NA|TRBJ2-4|NA|TRBV7-2
TGTGCCAGCAGCTTGATGCTGGGACTCCAAAACATTCAGTACTTC
CASSLMLGLQNIQYF
>TRBD2|TRBJ2-5|few|TRBV5-4
TGTGCCAGCAGCCCGACTAGCGGGAGCGGTCAAGAGACCCAGTACTTC
CASSPTSGSGQETQYF
>TRBD1|TRBJ2-7|NA|TRBV27
TGTGCCAGCAGTTTGACAGGGTTGAACGAGCAGTACTTC
CASSLTGLNEQYF
>TRBD1|TRBJ1-1|few|TRBV5-1
TGCGCCAGCAGCTCGCAGGGGGCGGACACTGAAGCTTTCTTT
CASSSQGADTEAFF
>TRBD1|TRBJ1-2|few|TRBV6-5
TGTGCCAGCAGTTACTCGAAGGACAGGGGATGGGGCTACACCTTC
CASSYSKDRGWGYTF
>NA|TRBJ1-2|few|TRBV27
TGTGCCAGCAGGGAACAGGGAGGAGCGAACTATGGCTACACCTTC
CASREQGGANYGYTF
>TRBD2|TRBJ2-1|NA|TRBV20-1
TGCAGTGGAGTGACTAGCGGGAGTCCCTTACTCTCCTACAATGAGCAGTTCTTC
CSGVTSGSPLLSYNEQFF
>NA|TRBJ1-6|NA|TRBV20-1
TGCAGTGCTTCCCCCTTGGGGGGGAATTCACCCCTCCACTTT
CSASPLGGNSPLHF
>TRBD2|TRBJ2-7|NA|TRBV20-1
TGCAGTGCTACACCGGGACTAGCGGGGCGGGAGCAGTACTTC
CSATPGLAGREQYF
>NA|TRBJ1-1|NA|TRBV20-1
TGCAGTGCCGCCCCCCCTTATTCGGACACTGAAGCTTTCTTT
CSAAPPYSDTEAFF
>NA|TRBJ2-2|NA|TRBV5-4
TGTGCCAGCAGCTTGGGACTAAGCAACACCGGGGAGCTGTTTTTT
CASSLGLSNTGELFF
>TRBD2|TRBJ2-3|few|TRBV7-2
TGTGCCAGCAGCCCCTTTTTAGCGGGAGGGGAGCAGTATTTT
CASSPFLAGGEQYF
>TRBD1|TRBJ2-3|NA|TRBV20-1
TGCAGTGCTAGGGGACAGGGCACAGATACGCAGTATTTT
CSARGQGTDTQYF
>NA|TRBJ1-1|NA|TRBV10-3
TGTGCCATCAGTGAGTCGTATGGGGGGAGGGCTGAAGCTTTCTTT
CAISESYGGRAEAFF
>TRBD1|TRBJ1-1|NA|TRBV9
TGTGCCAGCAGCGGGACAGGGCCCATGGCTTTCTTT
CASSGTGPMAFF
>TRBD1|TRBJ1-1|NA|TRBV20-1
TGCAGTGCTAGGAGGGGGCTAAGTGAGACTGAAGCTTTCTTT
CSARRGLSETEAFF
>TRBD1|TRBJ1-1|NA|TRBV5-4
TGTGCCAGCAGCCCCTCGACAGGGGGGAACACTGAAGCTTTCTTT
CASSPSTGGNTEAFF
>NA|TRBJ2-1|NA|TRBV25-1
TGTGCCAGCACCCCTCCGGCGTGGCGGGCGGTCTCCAATGAGCAGTTCTTC
CASTPPAWRAVSNEQFF
>NA|TRBJ1-1|NA|TRBV20-1
TGCAGTGCTAGAGATTTGGGGAGGGGCACTGAAGCTTTCTTT
CSARDLGRGTEAFF
>TRBD1|TRBJ1-2|few|TRBV7-3
TGTGCCAGCAGCTTATACAGGGACAGTGGCTACACCTTC
CASSLYRDSGYTF
>NA|TRBJ2-1|NA|TRBV6-1
TGTGCCAGCAGTGAAGGCACTTGGACTAAGCAGTTCTTC
CASSEGTWTKQFF
>TRBD2|TRBJ2-7|NA|TRBV20-1
TGCAGTGCTAGTCCCAGCGGGAGGGGTTACGAGCAGTACTTC
CSASPSGRGYEQYF
>TRBD2|TRBJ2-1|few|TRBV20-1
TGCAGTGCTAGAGATTCACGGTTAGGGACTAGCGGGATTAATGAGCAGTTCTTC
CSARDSRLGTSGINEQFF
>NA|TRBJ1-5|NA|TRBV19
TGTGCCAGTAGTACCTTTGGAGCGGGGGGTGGCAATCAGCCCCAGCATTTT
CASSTFGAGGGNQPQHF
>NA|TRBJ2-2|NA|TRBV5-6
TGTGCCAGCAGCACGGCCGTAACGAACACCGGGGAGCTGTTTTTT
CASSTAVTNTGELFF
>TRBD2|TRBJ2-1|NA|TRBV5-4
TGTGCCAGCAGCCCCGGAGCGGGAGGGCCGTACAATGAGCAGTTCTTC
CASSPGAGGPYNEQFF
>TRBD2|TRBJ2-3|NA|TRBV10-3
TGTGCCATCAGATCGGGACTAGCGGACACAGATACGCAGTATTTT
CAIRSGLADTDTQYF
>NA|TRBJ2-1|few|TRBV20-1
TGCAGTGCAACCCAAAGCGGTCCCTACAATGAGCAGTTCTTC
CSATQSGPYNEQFF
>NA|TRBJ2-2|NA|TRBV7-2
TGTGCCAGCACCCCGGCGCCAACGAACACCGGGGAGCTGTTTTTT
CASTPAPTNTGELFF
>NA|TRBJ1-2|NA|TRBV30
TGTGCCTGGAGTGCAATGACATTCTATGGCTACACCTTC
CAWSAMTFYGYTF
>TRBD2|TRBJ2-1|NA|TRBV24-1
TGTGCCACCAGTGAGGGGGGACTAGCAAGCAATGAGCAGTTCTTC
CATSEGGLASNEQFF
>NA|TRBJ2-3|NA|TRBV7-2
TGTGCCAGCAGCGCCTTCTTCACAGATACGCAGTATTTT
CASSAFFTDTQYF
>NA|TRBJ2-7|NA|TRBV6-1
TGTGCCAGCACTAGGGCTCCTAGCTCCTACGAGCAGTACTTC
CASTRAPSSYEQYF
>TRBD1|TRBJ2-7|NA|TRBV10-3
TGTGCCATCGGAGCTGCGCAGGGGGCTTACGAGCAGTACTTC
CAIGAAQGAYEQYF
>NA|TRBJ2-5|NA|TRBV20-1
TGCAGTGCTAGAGTTGTATACCAAGAGACCCAGTACTTC
CSARVVYQETQYF
>NA|TRBJ2-1|NA|TRBV10-3
TGTGCCATCAGTGAGCCACAGGGGGGGGATGAGCAGTTCTTC
CAISEPQGGDEQFF
>NA|TRBJ2-7|NA|TRBV7-9
TGTGCCAGCAGCTTATCTTCCTACGAGCAGTACTTC
CASSLSSYEQYF
>NA|TRBJ1-2|once|TRBV30
TGTGCCTTGCCTTATGTGGGGGGGTACACCTTC
CALPYVGGYTF
>NA|TRBJ2-2|NA|TRBV7-2
TGTGCCAGCAGTAAGACTAGTTCCGACGAGGGGGAGCTGTTTTTT
CASSKTSSDEGELFF
>NA|TRBJ2-1|NA|TRBV6-1
TGTGCCAGCAGTGAATATCTGGGGGGAGGAAGGTCCTACAATGAGCAGTTCTTC
CASSEYLGGGRSYNEQFF
>TRBD1|TRBJ1-1|NA|TRBV9
TGTGCCAGCACCACCCAGGGGGGTCCAAGCACTGAAGCTTTCTTC
CASTTQGGPSTEAFF